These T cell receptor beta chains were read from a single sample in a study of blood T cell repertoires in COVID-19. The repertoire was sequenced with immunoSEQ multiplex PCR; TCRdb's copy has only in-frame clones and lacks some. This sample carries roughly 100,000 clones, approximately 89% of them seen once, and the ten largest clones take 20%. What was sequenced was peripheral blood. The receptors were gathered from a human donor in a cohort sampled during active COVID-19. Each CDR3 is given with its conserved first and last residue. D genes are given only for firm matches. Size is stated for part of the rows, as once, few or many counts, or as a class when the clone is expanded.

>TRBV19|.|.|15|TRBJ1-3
TGTGCCAGTAGCGCACTACAGGCGGATGTTAGCACCATATATTTT
CASSALQADVSTIYF
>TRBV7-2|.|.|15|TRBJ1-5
TGTGCCAGCAGCTTATCAGGAACTAGCAATCAGCCCCAGCATTTT
CASSLSGTSNQPQHF
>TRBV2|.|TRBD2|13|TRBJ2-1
TGTGCCAGCAGTGTCCTAGCGGGAAATGAGCAGTTCTTC
CASSVLAGNEQFF
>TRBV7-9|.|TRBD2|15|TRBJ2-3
TGTGCCAGCAGTCAACGGGGGGATGCCGCAGATACGCAGTATTTT
CASSQRGDAADTQYF
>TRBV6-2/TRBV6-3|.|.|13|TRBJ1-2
TGTGCCAGCAGCCTCGGGCGGGTCTATGGCTACACCTTC
CASSLGRVYGYTF
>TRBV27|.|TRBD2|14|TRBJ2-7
TGTGCCAGCAGTTTGCTAGCGGGCCGCTACGAGCAGTACTTC
CASSLLAGRYEQYF
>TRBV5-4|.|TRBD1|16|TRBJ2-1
TGTGCCAGCAGCCAACTTCTTCCGGGACAGGGAGGTGAGCAGTTCTTC
CASSQLLPGQGGEQFF
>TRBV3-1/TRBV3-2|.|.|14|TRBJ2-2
TGTGCCAGCAGCCAAGATAGCGGCACCGGGGAGCTGTTTTTT
CASSQDSGTGELFF
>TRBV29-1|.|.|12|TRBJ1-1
TGCAGCGTTGATCAGGGGAACACTGAAGCTTTCTTT
CSVDQGNTEAFF
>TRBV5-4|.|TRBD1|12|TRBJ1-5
TGTGCCAGCAGCTTGGGTCCGGGACAGGGAGATTTT
CASSLGPGQGDF
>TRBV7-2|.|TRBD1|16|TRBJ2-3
TGTGCCAGCAGCTCGACAGGGGGCGTTGGCACAGATACGCAGTATTTT
CASSSTGGVGTDTQYF
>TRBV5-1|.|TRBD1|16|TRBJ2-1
TGCGCCAGCGTCTTAGGTTCGGGACAGGCTGTAAATGAGCAGTTCTTC
CASVLGSGQAVNEQFF
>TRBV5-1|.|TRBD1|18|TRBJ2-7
TGCGCCAGCAGATTAACAGGGGGCTCAGGCGCAAGCTCCTACGAGCAGTACTTC
CASRLTGGSGASSYEQYF
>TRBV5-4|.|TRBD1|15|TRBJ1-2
TGTGCCAGCAGCTTTTCCCCGACAGGGAGTTACGGCTACACCTTC
CASSFSPTGSYGYTF
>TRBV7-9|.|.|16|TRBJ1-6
TGTGCCAGCAGCTTCAACAGGGACACGAGCAATTCACCCCTCCACTTT
CASSFNRDTSNSPLHF
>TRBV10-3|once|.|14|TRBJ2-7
TGTGCCATCAGTGACACCACAGGGGGGGTCGAGCAGTACTTC
CAISDTTGGVEQYF
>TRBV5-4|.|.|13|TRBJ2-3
TGTGCCAGCAGCCCTACTAGCACAGATACGCAGTATTTT
CASSPTSTDTQYF
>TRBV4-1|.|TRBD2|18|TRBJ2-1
TGCGCCAGCAGCCAAGATCGGTCACTAGCGGCTCCCTACAATGAGCAGTTCTTC
CASSQDRSLAAPYNEQFF
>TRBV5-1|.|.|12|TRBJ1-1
TGCGCCAGCAGCTTGGCCTCCACTGAAGCTTTCTTT
CASSLASTEAFF
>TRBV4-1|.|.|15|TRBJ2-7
TGCGCCAGCAGCCAAGCCCCGACGGGTACCTACGAGCAGTACTTC
CASSQAPTGTYEQYF
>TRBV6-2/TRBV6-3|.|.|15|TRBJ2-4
TGTGCCAGCAGCTTACCCCCGGTAGCCAAAAACATTCAGTACTTC
CASSLPPVAKNIQYF
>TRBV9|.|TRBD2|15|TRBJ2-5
TGTGCCAGCAGCGTAGATCCTCGCGGGGGAGAGACCCAGTACTTC
CASSVDPRGGETQYF
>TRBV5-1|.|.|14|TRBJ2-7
TGCGCCAGCAGTTCTACTGACAGCTACTACGAGCAGTACTTC
CASSSTDSYYEQYF
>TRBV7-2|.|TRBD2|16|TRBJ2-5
TGTGCCAGCAGCTTAGTCTCTGCTAGCGGGAGGGAGACCCAGTACTTC
CASSLVSASGRETQYF
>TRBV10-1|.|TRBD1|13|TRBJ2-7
TGCGCCAGCGCGAATACAGGGGAAGGCGAGCAGTACTTC
CASANTGEGEQYF
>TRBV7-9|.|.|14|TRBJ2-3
TGTGCCAGCAGCCCGGTGGGCCAGGGGGATACGCAGTATTTT
CASSPVGQGDTQYF
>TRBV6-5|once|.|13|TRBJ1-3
TGTGCCAGCAGGGGGCAAGCTGGAAACACCATATATTTT
CASRGQAGNTIYF
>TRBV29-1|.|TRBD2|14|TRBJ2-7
TGCAGCGTCCAGGGAGGGCCGAGCTCCTACGAGCAGTACTTC
CSVQGGPSSYEQYF
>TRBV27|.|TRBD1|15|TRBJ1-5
TGTGCCAGCAGAGGGACAGTTTATAGCAATCAGCCCCAGCATTTT
CASRGTVYSNQPQHF
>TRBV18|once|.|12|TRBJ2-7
TGTGCCAGCTCCGGTACAGGGCCCGAGCAGTACTTC
CASSGTGPEQYF
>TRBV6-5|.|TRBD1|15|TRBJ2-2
TGTGCCAGCAGTTGGGACAGGGGGGGGGCCGGGGAGCTGTTTTTT
CASSWDRGGAGELFF
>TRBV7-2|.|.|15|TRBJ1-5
TGTGCCAGCAGCTTACTTTCAGGGGTCAATCAGCCCCAGCATTTT
CASSLLSGVNQPQHF
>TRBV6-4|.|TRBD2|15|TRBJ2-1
TGTGCCAGCAGGCGGACTAGCTTCGGTCCGGATGAGCAGTTCTTC
CASRRTSFGPDEQFF
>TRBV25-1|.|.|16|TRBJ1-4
TGTGCCAGCAGTGAATTGGGAGGGGAAACTAATGAAAAACTGTTTTTT
CASSELGGETNEKLFF
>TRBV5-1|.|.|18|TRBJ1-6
TGCGCCAGCAGCGCCTTGCGTGAGTCAGGGCCGGCTAATTCACCCCTCCACTTT
CASSALRESGPANSPLHF
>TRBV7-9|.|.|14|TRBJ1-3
TGTGCCAGCAGCCGACAGAACTCTGGAAACACCATATATTTT
CASSRQNSGNTIYF
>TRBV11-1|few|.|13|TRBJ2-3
TGTGCCAGCAGCTCCGGGAACACAGATACGCAGTATTTT
CASSSGNTDTQYF
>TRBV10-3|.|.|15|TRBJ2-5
TGTGCCACCCAAGTAAACCCGGGGGACCAAGAGACCCAGTACTTC
CATQVNPGDQETQYF
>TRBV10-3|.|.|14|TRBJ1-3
TGTGCCATCAGTCACCCCGGGACTGGAAACACCATATATTTT
CAISHPGTGNTIYF
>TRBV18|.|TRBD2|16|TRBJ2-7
TGTGCCAGCTCACCCTTCACTAGCGGGAACACCTACGAGCAGTACTTC
CASSPFTSGNTYEQYF
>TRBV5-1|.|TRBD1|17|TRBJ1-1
TGCGCCACGCCGGAGGACAGGGCCTCGTTTATGAACACTGAAGCTTTCTTT
CATPEDRASFMNTEAFF
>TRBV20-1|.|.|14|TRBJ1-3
TGCAGTGCTAGTTTCGGTAACTCTGGAAACACCATATATTTT
CSASFGNSGNTIYF